The rows below give T cell receptor beta chains drawn from one sample of a study of post-analysis software for immune sequencing data. TCRdb reanalysed the PCR reads using MiXCR and keeps one entry per CDR3 protein. Here the sample spans about 500,000 distinct CDR3 sequences, roughly 45% being singletons. The specimen sequenced was blood. The receptors shown here come from a girl aged 5-17 years with multiple sclerosis. Both conserved end residues are part of each CDR3. D genes are given only for firm matches. Not every row has a clone size; where given, it reads once, few, many or a size class.

TRBJ2-1	TRBV6-5	-	-	CASSYSSLAAYNEQFF	TGTGCCAGCAGTTACTCGAGTCTAGCTGCCTACAATGAGCAGTTCTTC
TRBJ2-3	TRBV20-1	once	-	CSARGTGVIARIDTQYF	TGCAGTGCTAGAGGTACCGGAGTGATTGCTCGCATAGATACGCAGTATTTT
TRBJ2-7	TRBV12-3/TRBV12-4	few	-	CASSWDGPYEQYF	TGTGCCAGCAGTTGGGACGGCCCGTACGAGCAGTACTTC
TRBJ1-5	TRBV27	-	-	CASSLRAGEGFQPQHF	TGTGCCAGCAGTTTACGCGCAGGGGAGGGGTTCCAGCCCCAGCATTTT
TRBJ1-1	TRBV11-3	-	-	CASSSRGDTDAFF	TGTGCCAGCAGCTCGAGGGGGGACACTGATGCTTTCTTT
TRBJ1-2	TRBV7-9	few	-	CASSGPGHQGFYGYTF	TGTGCCAGCAGCGGGCCGGGACATCAAGGGTTCTATGGCTACACCTTC
TRBJ1-6	TRBV7-2	-	-	CASSLGLPGGTETPLHF	TGTGCCAGCAGCTTAGGGCTCCCCGGCGGGACCGAGACACCCCTCCACTTT
TRBJ2-7	TRBV20-1	few	TRBD1	CSADRDRGVSYEQYF	TGCAGTGCCGATCGTGACAGGGGCGTATCCTACGAGCAGTACTTC
TRBJ2-3	TRBV15	-	-	CAASRAFDTQYF	TGTGCCGCCAGCAGAGCCTTTGATACGCAGTATTTT
TRBJ2-7	TRBV7-2	-	-	CASRPYGGTAAYEQYF	TGTGCCAGCAGGCCCTACGGCGGGACGGCTGCCTACGAGCAGTACTTC
TRBJ1-1	TRBV20-1	-	-	CSARRALKTIYNTEAFF	TGCAGTGCTAGAAGGGCGCTTAAGACAATTTACAACACTGAAGCTTTCTTT
TRBJ2-2	TRBV20-1	few	TRBD2	CSASGLAGGTSGELFF	TGCAGTGCTTCCGGACTAGCGGGAGGCACGTCCGGGGAGCTGTTTTTT
TRBJ1-2	TRBV29-1	-	-	CSARIAPYGYTF	TGCAGCGCCCGAATCGCCCCCTATGGCTACACCTTC
TRBJ2-7	TRBV3-1	-	TRBD2	CASSQDVTSGRYEQYF	TGTGCCAGCAGCCAGGACGTCACTAGCGGGAGGTACGAGCAGTACTTC
TRBJ2-1	TRBV4-1	-	TRBD2	CASSQVITGGGNEQFF	TGCGCCAGCAGCCAAGTTATCACGGGAGGGGGGAATGAGCAGTTCTTC
TRBJ1-2	TRBV4-1	few	-	CASSQDPLGGPLYGYTF	TGCGCCAGCAGCCAAGACCCGTTGGGGGGGCCTCTCTATGGCTACACCTTC
TRBJ1-6	TRBV4-2	-	TRBD1	CASSQARQGALHSPLHF	TGTGCCAGCAGCCAGGCAAGACAGGGGGCTCTTCATTCACCCCTCCACTTT
TRBJ1-2	TRBV7-3	-	-	CASSAGSLDGYTF	TGTGCCAGCAGCGCCGGGAGTCTGGATGGCTACACCTTC
TRBJ1-2	TRBV28	-	-	CASSLTGSRYGYTF	TGTGCCAGCAGTTTAACCGGCTCCCGCTATGGCTACACCTTC
TRBJ2-1	TRBV5-1	-	TRBD2	CASSLATGGPYNEQFF	TGCGCCAGCAGCTTGGCGACGGGAGGGCCCTACAATGAGCAGTTCTTC
TRBJ1-1	TRBV4-1	-	-	CASSYPGASMNTEAFF	TGCGCCAGCAGCTACCCAGGGGCATCCATGAACACTGAAGCTTTCTTT
TRBJ2-7	TRBV5-1	few	-	CASSVSGQDHHEQYF	TGCGCCAGCAGCGTTAGCGGACAGGACCACCACGAGCAGTACTTC
TRBJ2-1	TRBV29-1	-	TRBD2	CSVPGRKPSGLYNEQFF	TGCAGCGTACCCGGACGGAAACCTAGCGGGCTGTACAATGAGCAGTTCTTC
TRBJ2-7	TRBV4-2	few	TRBD1	CASSPGQASTHQYF	TGTGCCAGCAGCCCAGGACAGGCATCCACCCACCAGTACTTC
TRBJ2-1	TRBV5-1	-	TRBD2	CASSSQRGLINEQFF	TGCGCCAGCAGCTCTCAGCGGGGGCTAATAAATGAGCAGTTCTTC
TRBJ2-4	TRBV6-6	-	-	CASSYSGSGIKNIQYF	TGTGCCAGCAGTTACTCGGGGAGTGGAATCAAAAACATTCAGTACTTC
TRBJ1-2	TRBV12-3/TRBV12-4	-	-	CASTSPRGAYGYTF	TGTGCCAGCACCTCTCCACGTGGGGCCTATGGCTACACCTTC
TRBJ2-3	TRBV7-6	-	TRBD2	CASSLGSLAGSTDTQYF	TGTGCCAGCAGCTTAGGTAGCCTAGCGGGATCGACAGATACGCAGTATTTT
TRBJ1-2	TRBV29-1	-	TRBD1	CSVFLTGGDGYTF	TGCAGCGTATTTCTGACAGGGGGCGATGGCTACACCTTC
TRBJ1-4	TRBV20-1	few	-	CSAFRPTANEKLFF	TGCAGTGCTTTCCGTCCCACAGCTAATGAAAAACTGTTTTTT
TRBJ2-2	TRBV20-1	-	-	CSANRGNTGELFF	TGCAGTGCTAATCGGGGGAACACCGGGGAGCTGTTTTTT
TRBJ2-3	TRBV7-8	-	TRBD2	CASSLALAGASSTDTQYF	TGTGCCAGCAGCTTAGCACTAGCGGGAGCTTCTAGCACAGATACGCAGTATTTT
TRBJ2-7	TRBV27	-	TRBD1	CASSFIPGTDIYEQYF	TGTGCCAGCAGTTTTATCCCCGGGACAGATATTTACGAGCAGTACTTC
TRBJ2-7	TRBV20-1	-	-	CSARDRVGGTDEQYF	TGCAGTGCTAGAGATCGGGTCGGCGGGACTGACGAGCAGTACTTC
TRBJ2-7	TRBV28	few	-	CASRAGALPYEQYF	TGTGCCAGCAGGGCAGGGGCTCTCCCCTACGAGCAGTACTTC
TRBJ1-4	TRBV5-1	-	-	CASSFAYDAEKLFF	TGCGCCAGCAGCTTTGCTTATGATGCTGAAAAACTGTTTTTT
TRBJ2-7	TRBV7-3	-	TRBD2	CASSYLRQAPYLAGGRYEQYF	TGTGCCAGCAGCTACCTACGTCAGGCTCCCTATCTAGCGGGAGGAAGGTACGAGCAGTACTTC
TRBJ1-2	TRBV29-1	-	-	CSAENPGFPNGYTF	TGCAGCGCGGAAAATCCGGGCTTCCCTAATGGCTACACCTTC
TRBJ1-2	TRBV15	-	TRBD1	CATSRGQSGYTF	TGTGCCACCAGCAGGGGACAGTCTGGCTACACCTTC
TRBJ2-5	TRBV6-5	few	-	CASSFRVKETQYF	TGTGCCAGCAGCTTTAGGGTGAAAGAGACCCAGTACTTC
TRBJ2-7	TRBV28	-	-	CASSLRQGRSEQYF	TGTGCCAGCAGTTTACGGCAGGGGAGGTCCGAGCAGTACTTC